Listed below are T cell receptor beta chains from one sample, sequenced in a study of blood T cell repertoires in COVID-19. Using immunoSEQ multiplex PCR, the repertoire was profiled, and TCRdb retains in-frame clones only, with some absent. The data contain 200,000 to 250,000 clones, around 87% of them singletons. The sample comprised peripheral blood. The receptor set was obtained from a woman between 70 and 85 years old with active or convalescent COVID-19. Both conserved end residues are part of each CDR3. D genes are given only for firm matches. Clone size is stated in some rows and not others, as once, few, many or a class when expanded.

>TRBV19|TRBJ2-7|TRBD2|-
TGTGCCAGTAGTGCTGCTGGGGGGGGGTACGAGCAGTACTTC
CASSAAGGGYEQYF
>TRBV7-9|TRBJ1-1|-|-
TGTGCCAGCAGCACAACCGGGACACCACCCGAAGCTTTCTTT
CASSTTGTPPEAFF
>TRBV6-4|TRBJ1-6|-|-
TGTGCCAGTGCGAGACAGAGGAATTCACCCCTCCACTTT
CASARQRNSPLHF
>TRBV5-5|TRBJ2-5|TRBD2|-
TGTGCCAGCTCGGGGGGACCCTCGGAGACCCAGTACTTC
CASSGGPSETQYF
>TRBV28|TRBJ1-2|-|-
TGTGCCAGCAGTTTGGGGGGGAGCTATGGCTACACCTTC
CASSLGGSYGYTF
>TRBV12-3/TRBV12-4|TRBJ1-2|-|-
TGTGCCAGCACCGGAGGCAACTATGGCTACACCTTC
CASTGGNYGYTF
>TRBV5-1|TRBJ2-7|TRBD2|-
TGCGCCAGCAGCGGGGGACTAGCGGGTACCTACGAGCAGTACTTC
CASSGGLAGTYEQYF
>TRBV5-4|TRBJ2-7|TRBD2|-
TGTGCCAGCAGCTCAGGGACTAGCGGAGCCTACGAGCAGTACTTC
CASSSGTSGAYEQYF
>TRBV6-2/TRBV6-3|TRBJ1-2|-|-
TGTGCCAGCAGTTACGAGCCTAACTATGGCTACACCTTC
CASSYEPNYGYTF
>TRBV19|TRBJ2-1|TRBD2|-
TGTGCCAGTAGCTCTCTAGCGGGCCCCGATGAGCAGTTCTTC
CASSSLAGPDEQFF
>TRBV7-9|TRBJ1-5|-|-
TGTGCCAGCAGCTTAGGGGTAGCGGGATTCGGCAATCAGCCCCAGCATTTT
CASSLGVAGFGNQPQHF
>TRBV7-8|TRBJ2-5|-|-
TGTGCCAGCAGCTTTAGCGGAGAAGAGACCCAGTACTTC
CASSFSGEETQYF
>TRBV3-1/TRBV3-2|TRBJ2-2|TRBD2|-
TGTGCCAGCAGCCTACCCGGACTAGCCGGCGGGGAGCTGTTTTTT
CASSLPGLAGGELFF
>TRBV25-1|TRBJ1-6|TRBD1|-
TGTGCCAGCAGGGAAAGAGGGGGGACAGGGCTTTATAATTCACCCCTCCACTTT
CASRERGGTGLYNSPLHF
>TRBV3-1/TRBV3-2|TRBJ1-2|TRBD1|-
TGTGCCAGCAGCCCGCTAATTGTTGACAGGGCCTATGGCTACACCTTC
CASSPLIVDRAYGYTF
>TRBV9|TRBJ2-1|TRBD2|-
TGTGCCAGCAGCGCCAGCGGACTAGCGGGGGTGAATGAGCAGTTCTTC
CASSASGLAGVNEQFF
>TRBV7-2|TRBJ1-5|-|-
TGTGCCAGCAGGGGTACAGGGTACAATCAGCCCCAGCATTTT
CASRGTGYNQPQHF
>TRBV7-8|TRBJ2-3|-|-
TGTGCCAGCACCCTAGGGGGGGCTATCACAGATACGCAGTATTTT
CASTLGGAITDTQYF
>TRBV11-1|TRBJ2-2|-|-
TGTGCCAGCAGCTTAAGTGGGGGGGGCCACGGGGAGCTGTTTTTT
CASSLSGGGHGELFF
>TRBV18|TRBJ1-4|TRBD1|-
TGTGCCAGCTCTCCGGCGGGACAGGGGAGGGCGCATGAAAAACTGTTTTTT
CASSPAGQGRAHEKLFF
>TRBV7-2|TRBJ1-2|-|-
TGTGCCAGCAGCTTAGCCCAGGGGAACTATGGCTACACCTTC
CASSLAQGNYGYTF
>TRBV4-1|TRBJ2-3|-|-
TGCGCCAGCAGCCCCCAAGGGGTGACAGATACGCAGTATTTT
CASSPQGVTDTQYF
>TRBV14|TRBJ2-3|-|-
TGTGCCAGCAGCCTCGTGGGGAGTACGCAGTATTTT
CASSLVGSTQYF
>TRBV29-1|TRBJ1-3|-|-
TGCAGCGTTGAACGGCAGTCGGGGTCAACTGGAAACACCATATATTTT
CSVERQSGSTGNTIYF
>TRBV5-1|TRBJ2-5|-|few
TGCGCCAGCAGCCAACAGGGAGGGGTAGAGACCCAGTACTTC
CASSQQGGVETQYF
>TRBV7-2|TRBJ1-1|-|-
TGTGCCAGCAGCTTAGCAATGGGGCGGTTCACTGAAGCTTTCTTT
CASSLAMGRFTEAFF
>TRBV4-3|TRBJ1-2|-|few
TGCGCCAGCAGCTACAGGGTACAGAATGGCTACACCTTC
CASSYRVQNGYTF
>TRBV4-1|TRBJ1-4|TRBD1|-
TGCGCCAGCAGCCCACGTGGGACAGCTAATGAAAAACTGTTTTTT
CASSPRGTANEKLFF
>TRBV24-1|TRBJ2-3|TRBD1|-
TGTGCCACCAGTGAAAACAGGGGGCAGGTAGATACGCAGTATTTT
CATSENRGQVDTQYF
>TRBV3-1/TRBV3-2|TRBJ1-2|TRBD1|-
TGTGCCAGCAATCAACAGGGGATAGAGTATGGCTACACCTTC
CASNQQGIEYGYTF
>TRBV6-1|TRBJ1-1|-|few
TGTGCCAGCAGTGGGGACTTTCAATCTTACACAGAGAACACTGAAGCTTTCTTT
CASSGDFQSYTENTEAFF
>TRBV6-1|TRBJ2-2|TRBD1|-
TGTGCCAGCAGTGAAGCGAGGACAGGCGCCGGGGAGCTGTTTTTT
CASSEARTGAGELFF
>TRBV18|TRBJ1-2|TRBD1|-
TGTGCCAGCTCACCAGCCCAGGGGGCGAGGGAAAATGGCTACACCTTC
CASSPAQGARENGYTF
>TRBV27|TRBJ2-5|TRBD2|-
TGTGCCAGCAGTCCCTATTTAGCGGGGCAAGAGACCCAGTACTTC
CASSPYLAGQETQYF
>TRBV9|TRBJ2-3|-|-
TGTGCCAGCAGCGTAAGCCCTTTCGCGGCTAGCACAGATACGCAGTATTTT
CASSVSPFAASTDTQYF
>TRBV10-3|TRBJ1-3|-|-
TGTGCCATCAGCCTTATCCGAGGGGGAGGAAACACCATATATTTT
CAISLIRGGGNTIYF
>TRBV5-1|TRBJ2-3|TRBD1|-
TGCGCCAGCAATCCTTCCGGGACAGGGATCCCCATCGTAGATACGCAGTATTTT
CASNPSGTGIPIVDTQYF
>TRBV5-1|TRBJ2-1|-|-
TGCGCCAGCAGCCCGGGACATGGGACGAATGAGCAGTTCTTC
CASSPGHGTNEQFF
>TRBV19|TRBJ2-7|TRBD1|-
TGTGCCAGGGGACGGGTTAAGACAGGGGGCTGGTCCGAGCAGTACTTC
CARGRVKTGGWSEQYF
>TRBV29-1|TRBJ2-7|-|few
TGCAGCGTTGTGGTCAATGAGGGCGCTAAATCTCTGTACTTC
CSVVVNEGAKSLYF
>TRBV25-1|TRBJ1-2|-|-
TGTGCCAGCAGTGAGATAGATGGCTACACCTTC
CASSEIDGYTF
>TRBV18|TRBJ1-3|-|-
TGTGCCAGCTCACTGGACAGCTTCTCTGGAAACACCATATATTTT
CASSLDSFSGNTIYF
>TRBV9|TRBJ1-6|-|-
TGTGCCAGCAGCGAGGCAGGTTCACCCCTCCACTTT
CASSEAGSPLHF
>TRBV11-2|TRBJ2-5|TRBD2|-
TGTGCCAGCAGCTTCCGGACTAGCGGGGTAGAGACCCAGTACTTC
CASSFRTSGVETQYF
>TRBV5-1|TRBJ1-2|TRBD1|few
TGCGCCAGCAGCCCGGGGACAGGCGTAATCACCTTC
CASSPGTGVITF
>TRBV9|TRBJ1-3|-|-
TGTGCCAGCAGCGTAGCTGGGGGCTTTGGAAACACCATATATTTT
CASSVAGGFGNTIYF
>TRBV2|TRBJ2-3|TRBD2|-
TGTGCCAGCAGTGTCCCAGTGAGCGGGGGAGCCAATCTCACAGATACGCAGTATTTT
CASSVPVSGGANLTDTQYF
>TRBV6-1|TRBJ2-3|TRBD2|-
TGTGCCAGCAGTGCCGCCCTACTAGCGGGGGGCCCGAATACGCAGTATTTT
CASSAALLAGGPNTQYF
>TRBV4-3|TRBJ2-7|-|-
TGCGCCAGCAGCTCTTATGCGGGGCCTTCCTACGAGCAGTACTTC
CASSSYAGPSYEQYF
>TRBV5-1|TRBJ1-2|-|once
TGCGCCAGCAGCTGGGGGGACTATGGCTACACCTTC
CASSWGDYGYTF
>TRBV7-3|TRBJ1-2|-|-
TGTGCCAGCAATCCCCGAGTCCAGGGGTATGGCTACACCTTC
CASNPRVQGYGYTF
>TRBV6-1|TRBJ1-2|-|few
TGTGCCAGCAGTGACGGACAGCGCTATGGCTACACCTTC
CASSDGQRYGYTF
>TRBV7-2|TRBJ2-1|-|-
TGTGCCAGCAGCTTAGGGGGCGGGGGCACCTACAATGAGCAGTTCTTC
CASSLGGGGTYNEQFF
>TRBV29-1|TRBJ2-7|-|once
TGCAGCGTTGTCCGGACAGATACCTACGAGCAGTACTTC
CSVVRTDTYEQYF